The present entry profiles one TCR beta chain with its context. An end of the junction differs from the germline gene, which may be a read error. RNA was extracted from bulk tissue without any cell sorting. Distant lung tissue was collected more than 3 cm away from the tumor edge. A modified ARM-PCR protocol with three rounds of nested PCR amplified TCRbeta. TCRdb reprocessed the multiplex PCR reads with MiXCR, giving one entry per CDR3 protein. The sample lists 70,000 to 95,000 distinct CDR3 sequences, just over 75% occurring once. This sample was taken from a study of tumor and adjacent non-tumor tissue in lung cancer. At the level of the study: Patients comprised about a dozen adenocarcinoma, a couple of squamous cell carcinoma and 1 small cell lung cancer.

This TCR came from a man aged 65-85 years with non-small cell lung cancer. The specimen was distant non-tumor lung tissue.

CDR3 sequence (DNA): TGTGCCAGCATCTTGACTTGGAACACCGGGGAGCTATTTTTT. It is translated as CASILTWNTGELFF. This chain joins TRBV11-1 and TRBJ2-2, with D possibly being TRBD2 (5 bases). There are 14 residues in the CDR3. Germline V gene lookup returns CDR1 SGHAT and CDR2 FQDESV (reference sequence).